These 19 T cell receptor beta chains were all obtained from the same sample, sequenced in a study of spatial heterogeneity in lung cancer (dated by TCRdb to between 2018 and 2021). Libraries were constructed by 5' RACE. Sequencing was performed on a NextSeq 500. TCRdb handled the public reads itself, with Q25 trimming in fastp and clone calling in MiXCR, and kept productive beta chains. Merged by CDR3 protein, the rows form single entries marked with the most common genes and DNA. The sample table records 3,000 to 4,500 distinct CDR3 sequences; around 30% of these occur just once. Approximately 13% of the sample comes from the top ten. In light of the paper, this sample's time point label describes: sample taken at primary tumor resection. For TCR sequencing, whole RNA was extracted from tumor and nontumor lung tissue, or from cryopreserved PBMC samples, and no cell sorting was done. The sequences come from normal lung tissue next to the tumor, collected at surgery. These receptors were obtained from a male donor with early-stage non-small cell lung cancer.

V and J are TRBV3-1 and TRBJ1-1, with D unclear. Germline CDR1 LGHDT, CDR2 YNNKEL (reference sequence). The CDR3 sequence is 13 residues long. The V end lost 1 base, the J end lost 5 bases, and 8 bases lay between the germline ends. The CDR3 reads CASSQVRVTEAFF. CDR3 DNA sequence: TGTGCCAGCAGCCAAGTTCGAGTTACTGAAGCTTTCTTT.

The chain combines TRBV27 with TRBJ2-1; TRBD1 might be the D (6 bases). The CDR3 contains 15 residues. From germline, CDR1 is MNHEY and CDR2 SMNVEV (reference sequence). V was shortened by 3 bases and J by 2 bases, with 11 bases between the two germline ends. CDR3 bases: TGTGCCAGCAGTTTTAGCAGGGGTGCCTACAATGAGCAGTTCTTC. Amino acid sequence: CASSFSRGAYNEQFF.

V is TRBV5-1 and J is TRBJ2-3; the D is unclear. From germline, CDR1 is SGHRS and CDR2 YFSETQ. Trimming pared 3 bases from V and 1 base from J, leaving 6 bases between. The CDR3 contains 13 residues. The CDR3 protein is CASSSAGTDTQYF. For the CDR3, the DNA is TGCGCCAGCAGCTCCGCCGGCACAGATACGCAGTATTTT.

The table lists this clonotype with many counts. V and J are TRBV6-2 or TRBV6-3 and TRBJ2-7; D is possibly TRBD1 (6 bases). V lost 10 bases, J lost 0 bases, and 25 bases lay in between. Germline V gives CDR1 MNHEY, CDR2 SVGEGT. This CDR3 region has 17 residues. The CDR3 DNA follows: TGTGCCACCCGAAAGGGGGAATTAGGAGCGGCCTCCTACGAGCAGTACTTC. It encodes CATRKGELGAASYEQYF.

This clonotype is judged medium-sized. The rearrangement uses TRBV7-9 and TRBJ2-3; D call uncertain. The CDR3 is 13 amino acids. Germline assignment: CDR1 SEHNR and CDR2 FQNEAQ (reference sequence). Trimming took off 3 bases at V and 0 bases at J, with 4 bases between the two ends. The CDR3 DNA reads TGTGCCAGCAGCTTTAGCAGCACAGATACGCAGTATTTT. It is translated as CASSFSSTDTQYF.

This chain joins TRBV10-3 and TRBJ2-5, with D possibly TRBD2 on 5 matching bases. The length of the CDR3 is 12 residues. Germline loops: CDR1 ENHRY, CDR2 SYGVKD. Trimming left V 8 bases short and J 5 bases short, with 12 bases between. The CDR3 sequence is CAISGFEETQYF. The DNA of the CDR3 is TGTGCCATCTCGGGGTTTGAGGAGACCCAGTACTTC.

This rearrangement joins TRBV7-9 to TRBJ1-1, with D perhaps TRBD1 (6 bases). V lost 1 base and J 8 bases, leaving 11 bases between the germline ends. The CDR3 is made up of 13 amino acids. Per germline, CDR1 SEHNR and CDR2 FQNEAQ (reference sequence). In nucleotides, the CDR3 is TGTGCCAGCAGCTTAGGGACAGAGTACGAAGCTTTCTTT. As protein: CASSLGTEYEAFF.

This clonotype occurred many times. The J gene is TRBJ1-5, the V gene TRBV2; TRBD1 matches 7 bases. This CDR3 has 12 residues. The V gene end was trimmed by 6 bases and the J gene end by 13 bases; junction bases not matched to a gene: 9. Germline CDR1 reads SNHLY; CDR2 reads FYNNEI. This CDR3 is CASSTGASTQHF. The CDR3 nucleotides are TGTGCCAGCAGCACAGGGGCCTCGACTCAGCATTTT.

CDR3 in DNA: TGCGCCAGCAGCGCTGCCCCTGGGGGGTACACTGAAGCTTTCTTT. Protein: CASSAAPGGYTEAFF. The chain is built from TRBV5-1 and TRBJ1-1, with D possibly matching TRBD1 (5 bases). The CDR3 runs to 15 residues. Germline-derived CDR1 and CDR2 are SGHRS and YFSETQ. V lost 4 bases and J lost 3, with 16 bases in between.

The chain couples TRBV5-1 to TRBJ2-2, with a tentative D call TRBD1 (6 bases). CDR1 and CDR2 (germline): SGHRS, YFSETQ. Between the trimmed V and J ends, which lost 4 bases and 10 bases, there was a span of 20 bases. The CDR3 length is 15 residues. As DNA, the CDR3 is TGCGCCAGCAGCGTGGGACACGCTAGGGCAGTGGAGCTGTTTTTT. It translates to CASSVGHARAVELFF. Together with reference TRBV5-1 and TRBJ2-2, the CDR3 gives the full variable domain: KAGVTQTPRYLIKTRGQQVTLSCSPISGHRSVSWYQQTPGQGLQFLFEYFSETQRNKGNFPGRFSGRQFSNSRSEMNVSTLELGDSALYLCASSVGHARAVELFFGEGSRLTVL.

This clonotype counts as medium-sized. The V gene is TRBV7-9, the J gene TRBJ2-7, with a possible D match to TRBD2 (6 bases). V dropped 3 bases and J dropped 6 bases, with 15 bases sitting between them. Germline V CDR1 and CDR2: SEHNR, FQNEAQ (reference sequence). The CDR3 totals 14 residues. The CDR3 coding sequence is TGTGCCAGCAGCTTGGACGGCCTGGGGGGCGAGCAGTACTTC. It encodes CASSLDGLGGEQYF.

This clonotype rates as medium-sized (0.01 to 0.1%). This chain uses TRBV25-1 with TRBJ2-2; D is unclear. In germline, CDR1 is MGHDK, CDR2 SYGVNS. The germline V and J ends were trimmed by 5 bases and 7 bases, with 11 bases remaining between them. The CDR3 runs 13 residues. The CDR3 protein is CASSSLEVGELFF. CDR3 coding DNA: TGTGCCAGCAGTTCCCTAGAGGTCGGGGAGCTGTTTTTT.

In its sample, this clonotype was seen many times. The chain joins TRBV5-5 to TRBJ2-3, with 9 bases that match TRBD1. CDR1 is SGHKS, CDR2 YYEKEE, per germline (reference sequence). With 5 bases clipped from V and 2 bases from J, the junction kept 15 bases outside the gene matches. This CDR3 has 18 residues. The CDR3 coding sequence is TGTGCCAGCAGTTTTAGGACAGGGGCAAGATTCTACACAGATACGCAGTATTTT. Its protein product is CASSFRTGARFYTDTQYF.

This clonotype has ten or more counts. The chain carries TRBV5-1 and TRBJ2-2, with a weak D call TRBD2 (6 bases). Germline V lookup: CDR1 SGHRS, CDR2 YFSETQ. CDR3 length equals 17 residues. V was shortened by 2 bases and J by 4 bases, with 18 bases between the two germline ends. This CDR3 reads CASSFLGGAKVTGELFF. The CDR3 DNA is TGCGCCAGCAGCTTCCTGGGGGGAGCAAAAGTCACCGGGGAGCTGTTTTTT.

This clonotype is labeled medium-sized. The chain joins TRBV28 to TRBJ1-2; maybe TRBD1 (5 bases). V shed 2 bases and J shed 7 bases, with 11 bases lying between them. The CDR3 has 13 amino acids. Germline lookup yields CDR1 MDHEN and CDR2 SYDVKM. Written as DNA, the CDR3 is TGTGCCAGCAGTTTAATTAGGGGAAGTGGCTACACCTTC. This encodes CASSLIRGSGYTF.

The chain is built from TRBV12-3 or TRBV12-4 and TRBJ2-3, with D perhaps TRBD2 (5 bases). Trimming removed 3 bases at V and 2 bases at J, with 9 bases between. The CDR3 extends over 14 amino acids. The CDR3 region has the DNA TGTGCCAGCAGTTTTGCCGGGAACACAGATACGCAGTATTTT. Amino acid sequence: CASSFAGNTDTQYF.

This clonotype is deemed medium-sized. This chain joins TRBV5-6 and TRBJ2-7; maybe TRBD1 (7 bases). CDR3 length equals 15 residues. Germline V gene sequence: CDR1 SGHDT, CDR2 YYEEEE. Trimming shortened V by 0 bases and J by 3 bases, and 13 bases separated the two germline ends. The CDR3 sequence: CASSLETGRYYEQYF. DNA for the CDR3: TGTGCCAGCAGCTTGGAGACAGGGAGGTACTACGAGCAGTACTTC.

The chain employs TRBV7-9 and TRBJ2-1, with 7 positions matching TRBD2. Germline V gene sequence: CDR1 SEHNR, CDR2 FQNEAQ (reference sequence). The CDR3 is made up of 13 amino acids. Trimming cost V 8 bases and J 7 bases; bases outside gene matches: 8. The CDR3 nucleotides are TGTGCCAGCGGGAGCGGGAAAGGAAATGAGCAGTTCTTC. As protein: CASGSGKGNEQFF.

This clonotype is categorized as medium-sized. The chain has TRBV20-1 and TRBJ1-6, with 7 bases that match TRBD1. CDR3 length: 15 residues. Germline CDR1 is DFQATT and CDR2 is SNEGSKA (reference sequence). V shed 6 bases, J shed 5 bases, and the junction held 10 bases outside the gene matches. The CDR3 bases are TGCAGTGCCCGGAAGGCGGGACAGAATAATTCACCCCTCCACTTT. This sequence encodes CSARKAGQNNSPLHF.